The rows below give T cell receptor beta chains drawn from one sample of a study of shared clonotypes between healthy human individuals. Using immunoSEQ multiplex PCR, the repertoire was profiled, and TCRdb retains in-frame clones only, with some absent. The table lists 75,000 to 100,000 clones, less than 50% of them singletons. Material for sequencing was PBMCs. The receptors were sampled from a woman between 40 and 50 years old in good health. Some clones in this sample may be carry-over from other donors' samples. The CDR3 runs from the conserved cysteine through the conserved F or W. A D gene is named only where the DNA matches it firmly. Size is omitted from some rows. Given values are once, few, many or a class for expanded clones.

d_gene: NA; abundance: NA; j_gene: TRBJ2-4; v_gene: TRBV11-2; CDR3nt: TGTGCCAGCAGCTTAGCGGGAGCCAAAAACATTCAGTACTTC; CDR3aa: CASSLAGAKNIQYF
d_gene: NA; abundance: NA; j_gene: TRBJ1-4; v_gene: TRBV4-2; CDR3nt: TGTGCCAGCAGCCAAGACCAGGGTCTTAAAAAACTGCTTTTT; CDR3aa: CASSQDQGLKKLLF
d_gene: TRBD2; abundance: NA; j_gene: TRBJ2-2; v_gene: TRBV5-4; CDR3nt: TGTGCCAGCAGCCTCGTAATAGCGGGGTTAAACACCGGGGAGCTGTTTTTT; CDR3aa: CASSLVIAGLNTGELFF
d_gene: TRBD2; abundance: NA; j_gene: TRBJ2-7; v_gene: TRBV7-2; CDR3nt: TGTGCCAGCAGCAGGACTAGCGGACCCACCTACGAGCAGTACTTC; CDR3aa: CASSRTSGPTYEQYF
d_gene: NA; abundance: NA; j_gene: TRBJ1-2; v_gene: TRBV6-1; CDR3nt: TGTGCCAGCAGTGACCCAGGGGTTTGGGTCTATGGCTACACCTTC; CDR3aa: CASSDPGVWVYGYTF
d_gene: TRBD2; abundance: NA; j_gene: TRBJ2-7; v_gene: TRBV29-1; CDR3nt: TGCAGCGTAACATCCAGCGGGAGGGGCTACGAGCAGTACTTC; CDR3aa: CSVTSSGRGYEQYF
d_gene: NA; abundance: NA; j_gene: TRBJ2-7; v_gene: TRBV10-1; CDR3nt: TGCGCCAGCAGTGAGTCGGAGGACAGCGGATACGAGCAGTACTTC; CDR3aa: CASSESEDSGYEQYF
d_gene: NA; abundance: NA; j_gene: TRBJ1-5; v_gene: TRBV6-1; CDR3nt: TGTGCCAGCACCCCCAGATATTCTGGGCAGCCCCAGCATTTT; CDR3aa: CASTPRYSGQPQHF
d_gene: NA; abundance: few; j_gene: TRBJ2-7; v_gene: TRBV6-6; CDR3nt: TGTGCCAGCAGTACCGAATGGTACGAGCAGTACTTC; CDR3aa: CASSTEWYEQYF
d_gene: NA; abundance: many; j_gene: TRBJ2-4; v_gene: TRBV28; CDR3nt: TGTGCCAGCAGGGGAAGTCAGGTCTCGCAAAACATTCAGTACTTC; CDR3aa: CASRGSQVSQNIQYF
d_gene: NA; abundance: few; j_gene: TRBJ2-3; v_gene: TRBV4-3; CDR3nt: TGCGCCAGCAGCCAAGATTTTGGGCGGCCTACAGATACGCAGTATTTT; CDR3aa: CASSQDFGRPTDTQYF
d_gene: NA; abundance: many; j_gene: TRBJ1-5; v_gene: TRBV27; CDR3nt: TGTGCCAGCAGCCCTTATAGCAATCAGCCCCAGCATTTT; CDR3aa: CASSPYSNQPQHF
d_gene: NA; abundance: few; j_gene: TRBJ2-1; v_gene: TRBV5-6; CDR3nt: TGTGCCAGCAGCTTGGATCTCAACAATGAGCAGTTCTTC; CDR3aa: CASSLDLNNEQFF
d_gene: NA; abundance: few; j_gene: TRBJ2-7; v_gene: TRBV12-2; CDR3nt: TGTGCAAGTCGCTTATCCCCCCCCAGGGTCCACGAGCAGTACTTC; CDR3aa: CASRLSPPRVHEQYF
d_gene: TRBD2; abundance: NA; j_gene: TRBJ2-5; v_gene: TRBV2; CDR3nt: TGTGCCAGCAGTGAAAGGGCTAGCGGTGAAGAGACCCAGTACTTC; CDR3aa: CASSERASGEETQYF
d_gene: TRBD1; abundance: few; j_gene: TRBJ1-1; v_gene: TRBV5-1; CDR3nt: TGCGCCAGCTCCGAGGGACAGGGGAGCACTGAAGCTTTCTTT; CDR3aa: CASSEGQGSTEAFF
d_gene: TRBD1; abundance: many; j_gene: TRBJ1-1; v_gene: TRBV2; CDR3nt: TGTGCCAGCCATCCCACAGGGGATTATACTTTCTTT; CDR3aa: CASHPTGDYTFF
d_gene: TRBD2; abundance: many; j_gene: TRBJ2-1; v_gene: TRBV7-9; CDR3nt: TGTGCCAGCAGCCTCCCCCTAGCGGGAGCCTACAATGAGCAGTTCTTC; CDR3aa: CASSLPLAGAYNEQFF
d_gene: NA; abundance: once; j_gene: TRBJ2-6; v_gene: TRBV2; CDR3nt: TGTGCCAGCAGTGCGGGGGCTGGGGCCAACGTCCTGACTTTC; CDR3aa: CASSAGAGANVLTF
d_gene: TRBD2; abundance: NA; j_gene: TRBJ2-1; v_gene: TRBV28; CDR3nt: TGTGCCAGCAGCCCCCTAGCGGGAGCTTACAATGAGCAGTTCTTC; CDR3aa: CASSPLAGAYNEQFF
d_gene: NA; abundance: many; j_gene: TRBJ2-1; v_gene: TRBV30; CDR3nt: TGTGCCTCCACGTTCGACACTCACAATGAGCAGTTCTTC; CDR3aa: CASTFDTHNEQFF
d_gene: TRBD1; abundance: NA; j_gene: TRBJ2-5; v_gene: TRBV10-3; CDR3nt: TGTGCCTCAGGGGGACAGGGGCCTCTGGAGACCCAGTACTTC; CDR3aa: CASGGQGPLETQYF
d_gene: TRBD2; abundance: few; j_gene: TRBJ2-5; v_gene: TRBV30; CDR3nt: TGTGCCTGGACCCACGGGGGGGCTCGGTTGGCCCAGTACTTC; CDR3aa: CAWTHGGARLAQYF
d_gene: TRBD2; abundance: NA; j_gene: TRBJ2-2; v_gene: TRBV7-8; CDR3nt: TGTGCCAGCAGCCAGGGACTACAGGAGCTGTTTTTT; CDR3aa: CASSQGLQELFF
d_gene: NA; abundance: NA; j_gene: TRBJ2-7; v_gene: TRBV7-2; CDR3nt: TGTGCCAGCAGCCCCCGAGCTAATGGGGCTCACGAGCAGTACTTC; CDR3aa: CASSPRANGAHEQYF
d_gene: TRBD2; abundance: few; j_gene: TRBJ2-7; v_gene: TRBV9; CDR3nt: TGTGCCAGCAGCGACGGACTAGCGGGAGTATCCGAGCAGTACTTC; CDR3aa: CASSDGLAGVSEQYF
d_gene: NA; abundance: few; j_gene: TRBJ1-1; v_gene: TRBV18; CDR3nt: TGTGCCAGCTCACCAGAGGGTGGAGGGACTGAAGCTTTCTTT; CDR3aa: CASSPEGGGTEAFF
d_gene: NA; abundance: many; j_gene: TRBJ1-2; v_gene: TRBV9; CDR3nt: TGTGCCAGCAGCGTAGATCTCCGGCAGATAGATGGCTACACCTTC; CDR3aa: CASSVDLRQIDGYTF
d_gene: TRBD1; abundance: NA; j_gene: TRBJ2-1; v_gene: TRBV29-1; CDR3nt: TGCAGCGTTGGGCTTACAGGGGCCAATGAGCAGTTCTTC; CDR3aa: CSVGLTGANEQFF
d_gene: TRBD2; abundance: NA; j_gene: TRBJ2-1; v_gene: TRBV6-6; CDR3nt: TGTGCCAGCAGTTACCCCGGGGGGAGCAATGAGCAGTTCTTC; CDR3aa: CASSYPGGSNEQFF
d_gene: NA; abundance: NA; j_gene: TRBJ1-5; v_gene: TRBV6-6; CDR3nt: TGTGCCAGCCTCTCGAATCCGGGACATGGCAATCAGCCCCAGCATTTT; CDR3aa: CASLSNPGHGNQPQHF
d_gene: NA; abundance: NA; j_gene: TRBJ1-2; v_gene: TRBV6-1; CDR3nt: TGTGCCAGCAGCGTAGCGGACGGACATCAATATGGCTACACCTTC; CDR3aa: CASSVADGHQYGYTF
d_gene: NA; abundance: NA; j_gene: TRBJ2-6; v_gene: TRBV9; CDR3nt: TGTGCCAGCAGCGGATCCGGGGCCAACGTCCTGACTTTC; CDR3aa: CASSGSGANVLTF
d_gene: NA; abundance: few; j_gene: TRBJ2-1; v_gene: TRBV9; CDR3nt: TGTGCCAGCGGAAGGAGCACTCTTTACAATGAGCAGTTCTTC; CDR3aa: CASGRSTLYNEQFF
d_gene: NA; abundance: NA; j_gene: TRBJ2-7; v_gene: TRBV18; CDR3nt: TGTGCCAGCTCGAATTTCCAGGGAAACGAGCAGTACTTC; CDR3aa: CASSNFQGNEQYF
d_gene: TRBD2; abundance: NA; j_gene: TRBJ2-1; v_gene: TRBV27; CDR3nt: TGTGCCAGCAGTTCCCGTTTCGGTTTAGCGGGAGGCTACAATGAGCAGTTCTTC; CDR3aa: CASSSRFGLAGGYNEQFF
d_gene: TRBD1; abundance: NA; j_gene: TRBJ2-3; v_gene: TRBV7-8; CDR3nt: TGTGCCAGCAGCCCCCGTCGGGGGACAGGGGGTACAGATACGCAGTATTTT; CDR3aa: CASSPRRGTGGTDTQYF
d_gene: NA; abundance: NA; j_gene: TRBJ2-7; v_gene: TRBV28; CDR3nt: TGTGCCAGCAGTTTACCCCCCAGCGGACTGTCGTACGAGCAGTACTTC; CDR3aa: CASSLPPSGLSYEQYF
d_gene: TRBD1; abundance: once; j_gene: TRBJ2-1; v_gene: TRBV6-6; CDR3nt: TGTGCCAGCAGTGACGGACAGGGGTACGAGGGGCAGTTCTTC; CDR3aa: CASSDGQGYEGQFF
d_gene: TRBD1; abundance: NA; j_gene: TRBJ2-7; v_gene: TRBV9; CDR3nt: TGTGCCAGCAGCCCACAAGGGACAGGATCCGAGCAGTACTTC; CDR3aa: CASSPQGTGSEQYF
d_gene: TRBD1; abundance: NA; j_gene: TRBJ1-4; v_gene: TRBV4-1; CDR3nt: TGCGCCAGCAGCCGGGGACAGAGCTTTGCAACTAATGAAAAACTGTTTTTT; CDR3aa: CASSRGQSFATNEKLFF
d_gene: NA; abundance: NA; j_gene: TRBJ2-2; v_gene: TRBV4-3; CDR3nt: TGCGCCAGCAGCCAAGATTTTTTGCACACCGGGGAGCTGTTTTTT; CDR3aa: CASSQDFLHTGELFF
d_gene: TRBD1; abundance: NA; j_gene: TRBJ1-5; v_gene: TRBV4-3; CDR3nt: TGCGCCAGCAGCCAAGGCATACAGGGGAATCAGCCCCAGCATTTT; CDR3aa: CASSQGIQGNQPQHF
d_gene: NA; abundance: NA; j_gene: TRBJ2-7; v_gene: TRBV5-4; CDR3nt: TGTGCCAGCAGCTTGGGGACGTATAACTCCTACGAGCAGTACTTC; CDR3aa: CASSLGTYNSYEQYF
d_gene: NA; abundance: NA; j_gene: TRBJ2-5; v_gene: TRBV18; CDR3nt: TGTGCCAGCTCACCTACAGCAGGACAAGAGACCCAGTACTTC; CDR3aa: CASSPTAGQETQYF
d_gene: NA; abundance: many; j_gene: TRBJ2-7; v_gene: TRBV19; CDR3nt: TGTGCCAGTAGTATTCCGGGGTCCTACGAGCAGTACTTC; CDR3aa: CASSIPGSYEQYF
d_gene: NA; abundance: NA; j_gene: TRBJ2-7; v_gene: TRBV4-3; CDR3nt: TGCGCCAGCAGCCGGCGGTGGGCGGGTTCCTACGAGCAGTACTTC; CDR3aa: CASSRRWAGSYEQYF
d_gene: TRBD1; abundance: NA; j_gene: TRBJ2-7; v_gene: TRBV2; CDR3nt: TGTGCCAGCAGTGTTTCAGGGGGTTCCTACGAGCAGTACTTC; CDR3aa: CASSVSGGSYEQYF
d_gene: NA; abundance: many; j_gene: TRBJ1-2; v_gene: TRBV28; CDR3nt: TGTGCCAGCGGAAACTACTATGGCTACACCTTC; CDR3aa: CASGNYYGYTF
d_gene: TRBD1; abundance: many; j_gene: TRBJ1-1; v_gene: TRBV7-9; CDR3nt: TGTGCCAGCAGCGACAGGGCGGCTGAAGCTTTCTTT; CDR3aa: CASSDRAAEAFF
d_gene: NA; abundance: many; j_gene: TRBJ2-7; v_gene: TRBV2; CDR3nt: TGTGCCAGCAGTGTCTCCCTCGTACAGGGATCCTACGAGCAGTACTTC; CDR3aa: CASSVSLVQGSYEQYF
d_gene: TRBD1; abundance: NA; j_gene: TRBJ2-7; v_gene: TRBV27; CDR3nt: TGTGCCAGCAAAATGACAGGGCCCTACGAGCAGTACTTC; CDR3aa: CASKMTGPYEQYF
d_gene: TRBD2; abundance: NA; j_gene: TRBJ2-7; v_gene: TRBV27; CDR3nt: TGTGCCAGCAGACCGGGACTAGCGGGAGGGTTCCACGAGCAGTACTTC; CDR3aa: CASRPGLAGGFHEQYF
d_gene: NA; abundance: NA; j_gene: TRBJ2-7; v_gene: TRBV29-1; CDR3nt: TGCAGCGTCGTAGGGGTATCCGGAGTCGAGCAGTACTTC; CDR3aa: CSVVGVSGVEQYF
d_gene: NA; abundance: once; j_gene: TRBJ2-3; v_gene: TRBV6-5; CDR3nt: TGTGCCAGCAGTGCGGGACACCAAGGCGATACGCAGTATTTT; CDR3aa: CASSAGHQGDTQYF